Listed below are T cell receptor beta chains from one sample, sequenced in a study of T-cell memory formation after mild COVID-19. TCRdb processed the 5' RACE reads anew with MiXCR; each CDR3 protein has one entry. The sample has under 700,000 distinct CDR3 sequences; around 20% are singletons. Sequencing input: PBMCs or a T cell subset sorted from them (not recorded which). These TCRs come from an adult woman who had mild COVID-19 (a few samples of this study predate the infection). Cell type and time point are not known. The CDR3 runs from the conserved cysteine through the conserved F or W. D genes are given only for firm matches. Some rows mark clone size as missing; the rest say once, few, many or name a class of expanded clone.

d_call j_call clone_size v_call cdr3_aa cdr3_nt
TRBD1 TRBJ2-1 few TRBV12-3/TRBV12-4 CASSRRQGNNEQFF TGTGCCAGCAGTCGCAGACAGGGAAACAATGAGCAGTTCTTC
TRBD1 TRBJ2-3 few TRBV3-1 CASTQRAGGRDTQYF TGTGCCAGCACCCAAAGGGCAGGGGGCCGAGATACGCAGTATTTT
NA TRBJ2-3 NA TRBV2 CASREGFSSTDTQYF TGTGCCAGCAGAGAGGGGTTTTCCTCCACAGATACGCAGTATTTT
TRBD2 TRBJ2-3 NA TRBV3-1 CASSLGTSGGDTQYF TGTGCCAGCAGCCTTGGGACTAGCGGGGGTGATACGCAGTATTTT
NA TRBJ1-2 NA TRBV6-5 CASSYGVDGYTF TGTGCCAGCAGTTACGGGGTGGATGGCTACACCTTC
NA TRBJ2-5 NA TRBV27 CASSPTGGTQYF TGTGCCAGCAGTCCTACGGGCGGGACCCAGTACTTC
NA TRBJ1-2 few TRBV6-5 CASRAGIPYGYTF TGTGCCAGCAGGGCAGGGATTCCCTATGGCTACACCTTC
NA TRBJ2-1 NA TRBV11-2 CASSLEGQSYNEQFF TGTGCCAGCAGCTTAGAAGGACAGTCCTACAATGAGCAGTTCTTC
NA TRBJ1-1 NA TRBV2 CASSEAGGRPEAFF TGTGCCAGCAGTGAAGCAGGGGGGAGGCCTGAAGCTTTCTTT
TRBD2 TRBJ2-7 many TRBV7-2 CASSSQLLAGGGKQYF TGTGCCAGCAGCTCCCAGCTACTAGCGGGAGGGGGGAAGCAGTACTTC
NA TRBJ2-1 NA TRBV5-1 CASGSAGEQFF TGCGCCAGCGGCTCGGCGGGGGAGCAGTTCTTC
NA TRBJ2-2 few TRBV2 CASSGSVGANTGELFF TGTGCCAGCAGTGGGTCCGTGGGGGCGAACACCGGGGAGCTGTTTTTT
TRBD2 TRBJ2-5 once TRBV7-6 CASNDPGLAGDGTQYF TGTGCCAGCAACGACCCGGGACTAGCGGGAGATGGGACCCAGTACTTC
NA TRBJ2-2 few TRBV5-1 CASSLVPVGELFF TGCGCCAGCAGCTTGGTCCCGGTCGGGGAGCTGTTTTTT
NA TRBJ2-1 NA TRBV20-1 CSASEGGASYYNEQFF TGCAGTGCTAGCGAGGGCGGAGCGTCCTATTACAATGAGCAGTTCTTC
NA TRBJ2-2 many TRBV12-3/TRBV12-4 CASSFPGTGELFF TGTGCCAGCAGTTTCCCCGGCACCGGGGAGCTGTTTTTT
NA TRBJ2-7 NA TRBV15 CATSAGIPGAIGEQYF TGTGCCACCAGCGCGGGCATCCCGGGGGCGATCGGCGAGCAGTACTTC
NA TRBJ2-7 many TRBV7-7 CASSLGLNEYEQYF TGTGCTAGCAGCTTAGGCTTGAATGAGTACGAGCAGTACTTC
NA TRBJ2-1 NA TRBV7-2 CASSLGGLGNNEQFF TGTGCCAGCAGCTTAGGGGGACTGGGTAACAATGAGCAGTTCTTC
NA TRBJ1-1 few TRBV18 CASSPPHSSNTEAFF TGTGCCAGCTCACCACCGCACAGCTCGAACACTGAAGCTTTCTTT
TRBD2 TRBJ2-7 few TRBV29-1 CSGGEGNEQYF TGCAGCGGGGGGGAGGGGAACGAGCAGTACTTC
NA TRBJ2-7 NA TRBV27 CASKPWGAIPSYEQYF TGTGCCAGCAAGCCATGGGGGGCGATACCGTCCTACGAGCAGTACTTC
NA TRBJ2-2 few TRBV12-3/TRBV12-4 CASSFRGVDAAGELFF TGTGCCAGCAGTTTCAGGGGGGTTGACGCTGCCGGGGAGCTGTTTTTT
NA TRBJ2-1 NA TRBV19 CASSIPPGGHNEQFF TGTGCCAGTAGTATTCCTCCCGGAGGACACAATGAGCAGTTCTTC
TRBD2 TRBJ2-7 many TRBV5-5 CASSTGTSPYEQYF TGTGCCAGCAGCACCGGGACTAGCCCCTACGAGCAGTACTTC
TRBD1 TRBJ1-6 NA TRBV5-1 CASSLSPQGATSPLHF TGCGCCAGCAGCCTTTCCCCGCAGGGGGCTACTTCACCCCTCCACTTT